Listed below are T cell receptor beta chains from one sample, sequenced in a study of blood T cell repertoires in COVID-19. Measured with immunoSEQ multiplex PCR; TCRdb has only the in-frame clones, and not every one. The sample holds about 82,000 clones, 80% seen once. Sequenced input: peripheral blood. These receptors were collected from a woman aged 35 to 49 with active or convalescent COVID-19. Each CDR3 is given with its conserved first and last residue. The D gene is left open where the match is weak. Clone size is shown for a subset of rows, as once, few, many or a class of expanded clone.

V: TRBV18
D: .
J: TRBJ1-4
size: .
CDR3: CASSRGRNEKLFF
DNA: TGTGCCAGCTCGCGGGGGAGGAATGAAAAACTGTTTTTT

V: TRBV4-3
D: TRBD2
J: TRBJ2-1
size: .
CDR3: CASSQDLASGGAREQFF
DNA: TGCGCCAGCAGCCAAGATCTCGCTAGCGGGGGGGCCCGGGAGCAGTTCTTC

V: TRBV5-5
D: TRBD2
J: TRBJ2-2
size: .
CDR3: CASSLRLAGGNTGELFF
DNA: TGTGCCAGCAGCTTAAGACTAGCGGGAGGAAACACCGGGGAGCTGTTTTTT

V: TRBV5-4
D: .
J: TRBJ2-2
size: .
CDR3: CASNRIGDTGELFF
DNA: TGTGCCAGCAACAGGATAGGGGACACCGGGGAGCTGTTTTTT

V: TRBV2
D: .
J: TRBJ2-3
size: .
CDR3: CASSVVVDTQYF
DNA: TGTGCCAGCAGTGTTGTAGTGGATACGCAGTATTTT

V: TRBV28
D: .
J: TRBJ1-6
size: .
CDR3: CASRFSGNDSPLHF
DNA: TGTGCCAGCAGGTTCTCAGGGAATGATTCACCCCTCCACTTT

V: TRBV21-1
D: .
J: TRBJ2-5
size: .
CDR3: CASSKARWDSIQETQYF
DNA: TGTGCCAGCAGCAAAGCTAGGTGGGACAGCATCCAAGAGACCCAGTACTTC

V: TRBV19
D: TRBD2
J: TRBJ2-7
size: once
CDR3: CASSTTLAGEGYEQYF
DNA: TGTGCCAGTAGTACCACCCTAGCGGGAGAGGGGTACGAGCAGTACTTC

V: TRBV15
D: TRBD2
J: TRBJ2-1
size: .
CDR3: CATSRDLAGWNEQFF
DNA: TGTGCCACCAGCAGAGATCTAGCGGGGTGGAATGAGCAGTTCTTC

V: TRBV24-1
D: .
J: TRBJ2-1
size: .
CDR3: CATSGTQGHNEQFF
DNA: TGTGCCACCAGTGGTACCCAGGGCCACAATGAGCAGTTCTTC

V: TRBV6-5
D: TRBD1
J: TRBJ1-5
size: .
CDR3: CASRGTVTSNQPQHF
DNA: TGTGCCAGCAGGGGGACAGTGACAAGCAATCAGCCCCAGCATTTT

V: TRBV5-1
D: TRBD2
J: TRBJ2-7
size: once
CDR3: CASSPGGESSYEQYF
DNA: TGCGCCAGCAGCCCGGGAGGGGAGAGCTCCTACGAGCAGTACTTC

V: TRBV6-5
D: TRBD1
J: TRBJ1-1
size: .
CDR3: CASMRGPLLNTEAFF
DNA: TGTGCCAGCATGAGGGGGCCCCTACTGAACACTGAAGCTTTCTTT

V: TRBV28
D: .
J: TRBJ1-2
size: many
CDR3: CASSAPKPSAVLGAYGYTF
DNA: TGTGCCAGCAGTGCCCCCAAGCCGAGCGCGGTGTTAGGTGCCTATGGCTACACCTTC

V: TRBV3-1/TRBV3-2
D: .
J: TRBJ2-1
size: .
CDR3: CASSREGAINEQFF
DNA: TGTGCCAGCAGCCGCGAAGGAGCCATCAATGAGCAGTTCTTC

V: TRBV19
D: TRBD1
J: TRBJ2-5
size: once
CDR3: CASSIDHGTDAQETQYF
DNA: TGTGCCAGTAGTATAGATCACGGGACAGATGCCCAAGAGACCCAGTACTTC

V: TRBV4-2
D: .
J: TRBJ2-1
size: .
CDR3: CASSQEVVAAYNEQFF
DNA: TGTGCCAGCAGCCAAGAAGTTGTGGCGGCTTACAATGAGCAGTTCTTC

V: TRBV5-1
D: .
J: TRBJ1-6
size: .
CDR3: CASSFENSPLHF
DNA: TGCGCCAGCAGCTTTGAGAATTCACCCCTCCACTTT

V: TRBV28
D: .
J: TRBJ1-1
size: .
CDR3: CASRQYRAANTEAFF
DNA: TGTGCCAGCAGACAATACAGGGCCGCGAACACTGAAGCTTTCTTT

V: TRBV28
D: TRBD1
J: TRBJ1-1
size: .
CDR3: CASSLTGARTEAFF
DNA: TGTGCCAGCAGTTTAACAGGGGCGAGGACTGAAGCTTTCTTT

V: TRBV7-9
D: .
J: TRBJ1-1
size: few
CDR3: CASSTQGRITEAFF
DNA: TGTGCCAGCAGCACACAGGGCAGGATCACTGAAGCTTTCTTT

V: TRBV6-5
D: .
J: TRBJ1-6
size: .
CDR3: CASSTSQGWDSPLHF
DNA: TGTGCCAGCAGTACCAGCCAGGGGTGGGATTCACCCCTCCACTTT

V: TRBV7-2
D: TRBD2
J: TRBJ2-2
size: .
CDR3: CASSLGVAGAFGELFF
DNA: TGTGCCAGCAGCTTAGGGGTAGCGGGAGCGTTCGGGGAGCTGTTTTTT

V: TRBV4-3
D: .
J: TRBJ1-2
size: .
CDR3: CASSAQGHNYGYTF
DNA: TGCGCCAGCAGCGCCCAGGGCCATAACTATGGCTACACCTTC

V: TRBV5-4
D: .
J: TRBJ2-5
size: .
CDR3: CASSSQGVSQETQYF
DNA: TGTGCCAGCAGCTCACAGGGAGTTAGCCAAGAGACCCAGTACTTC

V: TRBV7-3
D: .
J: TRBJ2-2
size: .
CDR3: CASSLSSTGELFF
DNA: TGTGCCAGCAGCTTATCTAGCACCGGGGAGCTGTTTTTT

V: TRBV6-5
D: TRBD1
J: TRBJ1-5
size: .
CDR3: CASGRDRWANQPQHF
DNA: TGTGCCAGCGGTCGGGACAGGTGGGCCAATCAGCCCCAGCATTTT

V: TRBV7-6
D: TRBD2
J: TRBJ2-3
size: many
CDR3: CATRSGASGIFVTDTQYF
DNA: TGTGCCACCCGGTCCGGTGCTAGCGGCATATTTGTGACAGATACGCAGTATTTT

V: TRBV9
D: .
J: TRBJ1-6
size: .
CDR3: CASSVATTGNSPLHF
DNA: TGTGCCAGCAGCGTAGCTACGACGGGAAATTCACCCCTCCACTTT

V: TRBV28
D: .
J: TRBJ2-7
size: once
CDR3: CASSPGQKFYEQYF
DNA: TGTGCCAGCAGTCCAGGACAGAAATTTTACGAGCAGTACTTC

V: TRBV7-7
D: .
J: TRBJ2-3
size: once
CDR3: CASSQGGRPTDTQYF
DNA: TGTGCTAGCAGCCAGGGGGGCCGGCCCACAGATACGCAGTATTTT

V: TRBV24-1
D: .
J: TRBJ2-2
size: .
CDR3: CATVANTGELFF
DNA: TGTGCCACGGTAGCGAACACCGGGGAGCTGTTTTTT

V: TRBV7-2
D: TRBD1
J: TRBJ2-2
size: .
CDR3: CASSFRQGATGELFF
DNA: TGTGCCAGCAGCTTTCGACAGGGGGCGACCGGGGAGCTGTTTTTT

V: TRBV4-2
D: .
J: TRBJ2-1
size: .
CDR3: CASSQDPGEQFF
DNA: TGTGCCAGCAGCCAAGATCCGGGAGAGCAGTTCTTC

V: TRBV15
D: TRBD2
J: TRBJ2-1
size: .
CDR3: CATSRASGGPNSYNEQFF
DNA: TGTGCCACCAGCAGAGCCAGCGGGGGGCCTAACTCCTACAATGAGCAGTTCTTC

V: TRBV10-3
D: TRBD2
J: TRBJ2-1
size: .
CDR3: CAISESGLAGGNWVQFF
DNA: TGTGCCATCAGTGAGTCCGGACTAGCGGGAGGGAATTGGGTGCAGTTCTTC

V: TRBV27
D: TRBD2
J: TRBJ2-2
size: .
CDR3: CASSPSFTSGIAGELFF
DNA: TGTGCCAGCAGTCCTTCCTTCACTAGCGGGATTGCCGGGGAGCTGTTTTTT

V: TRBV18
D: TRBD1
J: TRBJ2-1
size: few
CDR3: CASSPRTGVDEQFF
DNA: TGTGCCAGCTCACCACGGACAGGGGTGGATGAGCAGTTCTTC

V: TRBV28
D: TRBD2
J: TRBJ2-3
size: .
CDR3: CAHSTGGGHNTDTQYF
DNA: TGTGCCCACTCTACGGGCGGGGGGCACAACACAGATACGCAGTATTTT

V: TRBV6-6
D: .
J: TRBJ1-1
size: .
CDR3: CASSYEGNTEAFF
DNA: TGTGCCAGCAGTTACGAGGGGAACACTGAAGCTTTCTTT

V: TRBV5-6
D: TRBD2
J: TRBJ2-7
size: .
CDR3: CASSLRTSFNPYEQYF
DNA: TGTGCCAGCAGCTTGAGGACTAGTTTTAACCCCTACGAGCAGTACTTC

V: TRBV27
D: TRBD1
J: TRBJ2-5
size: .
CDR3: CASSSTGQGYETQYF
DNA: TGTGCCAGCAGTTCGACGGGACAGGGATACGAGACCCAGTACTTC

V: TRBV6-1
D: TRBD1
J: TRBJ2-7
size: .
CDR3: CASSDRGQVYEQYF
DNA: TGTGCCAGCAGTGACAGGGGGCAAGTCTACGAGCAGTACTTC

V: TRBV7-9
D: .
J: TRBJ2-1
size: .
CDR3: CASSFRAGSTYNEQFF
DNA: TGTGCCAGCAGCTTCCGGGCGGGATCTACCTACAATGAGCAGTTCTTC

V: TRBV6-5
D: .
J: TRBJ2-7
size: .
CDR3: CASRAITGFSYEQYF
DNA: TGTGCCAGCAGAGCAATCACAGGGTTCTCCTACGAGCAGTACTTC

V: TRBV29-1
D: TRBD1
J: TRBJ1-2
size: .
CDR3: CSVVGAGGYRGYGYTF
DNA: TGCAGCGTCGTGGGGGCAGGGGGATACCGCGGCTATGGCTACACCTTC

V: TRBV11-3
D: TRBD2
J: TRBJ2-5
size: few
CDR3: CASSLSGSGAQETQYF
DNA: TGTGCCAGCAGCTTATCGGGTAGCGGGGCCCAAGAGACCCAGTACTTC

V: TRBV6-2/TRBV6-3
D: TRBD1
J: TRBJ1-1
size: .
CDR3: CASSIRTGDTEAFF
DNA: TGTGCCAGCAGTATCCGGACAGGGGACACTGAAGCTTTCTTT

V: TRBV7-6
D: TRBD1
J: TRBJ2-7
size: .
CDR3: CASSSDRANEQYF
DNA: TGTGCCAGCAGCTCCGACAGGGCCAACGAGCAGTACTTC

V: TRBV5-1
D: TRBD1
J: TRBJ2-3
size: few
CDR3: CASSWTGVGSDTQYF
DNA: TGCGCCAGCAGCTGGACAGGGGTTGGGTCAGATACGCAGTATTTT

V: TRBV28
D: .
J: TRBJ2-7
size: .
CDR3: CASRRDSISYEQYF
DNA: TGTGCCAGCAGGCGGGACTCCATCTCCTACGAGCAGTACTTC

V: TRBV4-1
D: .
J: TRBJ2-1
size: .
CDR3: CASSQDWEAAQFF
DNA: TGCGCCAGCAGCCAAGATTGGGAGGCAGCCCAGTTCTTC

V: TRBV29-1
D: .
J: TRBJ2-7
size: few
CDR3: CSVVIPGDSYEQYF
DNA: TGCAGCGTTGTCATCCCAGGGGACTCCTACGAGCAGTACTTC

V: TRBV11-2
D: .
J: TRBJ1-1
size: once
CDR3: CASSLSPGRDTEAFF
DNA: TGTGCCAGCAGCTTGAGCCCCGGGAGAGACACTGAAGCTTTCTTT